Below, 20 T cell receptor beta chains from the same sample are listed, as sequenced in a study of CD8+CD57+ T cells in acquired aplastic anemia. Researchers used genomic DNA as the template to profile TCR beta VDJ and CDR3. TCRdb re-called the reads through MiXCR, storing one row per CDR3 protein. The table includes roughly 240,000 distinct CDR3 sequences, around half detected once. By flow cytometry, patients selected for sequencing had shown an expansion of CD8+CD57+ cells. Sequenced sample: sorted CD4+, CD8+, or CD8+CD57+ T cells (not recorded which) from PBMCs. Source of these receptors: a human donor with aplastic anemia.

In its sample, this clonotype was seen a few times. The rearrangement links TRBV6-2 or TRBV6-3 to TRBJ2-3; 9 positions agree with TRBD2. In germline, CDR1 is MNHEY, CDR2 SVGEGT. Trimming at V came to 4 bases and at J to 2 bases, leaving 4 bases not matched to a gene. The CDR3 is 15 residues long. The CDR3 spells CASSSSGGYTDTQYF. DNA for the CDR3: TGTGCCAGCAGTTCCAGCGGGGGGTACACAGATACGCAGTATTTT.

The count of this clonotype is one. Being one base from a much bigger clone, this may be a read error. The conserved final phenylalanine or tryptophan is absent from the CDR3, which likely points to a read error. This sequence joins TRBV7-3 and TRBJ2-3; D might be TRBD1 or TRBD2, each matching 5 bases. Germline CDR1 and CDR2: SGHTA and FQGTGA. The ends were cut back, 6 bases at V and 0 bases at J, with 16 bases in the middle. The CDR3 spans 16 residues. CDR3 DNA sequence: TGTGCCAGCAGTTTAGGGGTCGGCGGGAGCACAGATACGCAGTATTCT. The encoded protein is CASSLGVGGSTDTQYS.

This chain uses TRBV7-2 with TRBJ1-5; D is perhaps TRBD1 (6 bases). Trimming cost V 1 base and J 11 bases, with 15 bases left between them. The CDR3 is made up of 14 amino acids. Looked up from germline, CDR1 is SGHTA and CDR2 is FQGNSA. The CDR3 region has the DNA TGTGCCAGCAGCTTAGGGTACGGGGGCGAGACCCAGCATTTT. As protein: CASSLGYGGETQHF.

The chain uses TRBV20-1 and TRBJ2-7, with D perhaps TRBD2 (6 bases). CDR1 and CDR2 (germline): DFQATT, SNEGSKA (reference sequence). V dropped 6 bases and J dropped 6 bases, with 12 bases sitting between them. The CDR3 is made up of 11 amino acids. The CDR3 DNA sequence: TGCAGTGCCCTGACTAGTATCGAGCAGTACTTC. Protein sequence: CSALTSIEQYF.

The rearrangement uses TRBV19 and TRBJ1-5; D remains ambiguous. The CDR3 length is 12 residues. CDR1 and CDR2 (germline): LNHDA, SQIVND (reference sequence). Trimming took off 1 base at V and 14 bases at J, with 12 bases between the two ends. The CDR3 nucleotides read TGTGCCAGTAGTATAGGAGGGAGCCACGAGCATTTT. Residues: CASSIGGSHEHF.

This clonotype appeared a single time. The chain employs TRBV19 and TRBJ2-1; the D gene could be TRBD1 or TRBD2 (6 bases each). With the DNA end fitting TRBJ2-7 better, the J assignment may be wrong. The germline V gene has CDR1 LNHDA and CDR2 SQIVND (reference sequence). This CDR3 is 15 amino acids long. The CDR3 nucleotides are TGTGCCAGTAGTATTACAGGGCGGGGAGTCTACGAGCAGTACTTC. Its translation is CASSITGRGVYEQYF.

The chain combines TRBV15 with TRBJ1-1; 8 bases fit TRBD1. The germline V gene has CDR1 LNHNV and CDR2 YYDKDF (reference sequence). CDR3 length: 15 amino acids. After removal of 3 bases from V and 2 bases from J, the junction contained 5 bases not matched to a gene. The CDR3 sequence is CATSSRGQSNTEAFF. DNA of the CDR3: TGTGCCACCAGCAGCAGGGGGCAGTCAAACACTGAAGCTTTCTTT.

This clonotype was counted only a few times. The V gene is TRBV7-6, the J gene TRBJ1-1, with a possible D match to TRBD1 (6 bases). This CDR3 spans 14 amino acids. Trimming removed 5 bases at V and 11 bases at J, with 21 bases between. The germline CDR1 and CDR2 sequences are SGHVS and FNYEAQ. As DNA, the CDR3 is TGTGCCAGCAGCAGTGGGGGTGCCAGGGGAGAGGCTTTCTTT. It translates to CASSSGGARGEAFF.

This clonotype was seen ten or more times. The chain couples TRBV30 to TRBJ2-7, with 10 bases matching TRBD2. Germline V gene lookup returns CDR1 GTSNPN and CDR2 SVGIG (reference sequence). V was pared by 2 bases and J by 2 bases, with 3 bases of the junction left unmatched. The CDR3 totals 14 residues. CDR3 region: CAWSWTSGTYEQYF. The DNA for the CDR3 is TGTGCCTGGAGTTGGACTAGCGGCACCTACGAGCAGTACTTC.

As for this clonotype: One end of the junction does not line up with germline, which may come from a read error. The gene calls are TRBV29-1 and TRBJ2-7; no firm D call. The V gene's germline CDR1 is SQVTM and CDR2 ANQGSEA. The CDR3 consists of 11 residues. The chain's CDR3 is CGVSYSYEQYF. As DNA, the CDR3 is TGCGGCGTGAGCTACTCCTACGAGCAGTACTTC.

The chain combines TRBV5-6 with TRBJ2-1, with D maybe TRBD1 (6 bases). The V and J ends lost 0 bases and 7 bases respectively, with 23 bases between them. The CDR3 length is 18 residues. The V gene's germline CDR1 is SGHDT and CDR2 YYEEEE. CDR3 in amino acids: CASSLEQGNVIWVNEQFF. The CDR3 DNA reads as TGTGCCAGCAGCTTGGAACAGGGAAATGTCATCTGGGTAAATGAGCAGTTCTTC.

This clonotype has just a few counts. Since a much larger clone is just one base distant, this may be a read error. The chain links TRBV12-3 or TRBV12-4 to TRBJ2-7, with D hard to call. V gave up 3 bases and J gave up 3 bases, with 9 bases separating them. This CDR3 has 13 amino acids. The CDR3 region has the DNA TGTGCCAGCAGTTTCGCCCTGGACTACGAGCAGTACTTC. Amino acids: CASSFALDYEQYF.

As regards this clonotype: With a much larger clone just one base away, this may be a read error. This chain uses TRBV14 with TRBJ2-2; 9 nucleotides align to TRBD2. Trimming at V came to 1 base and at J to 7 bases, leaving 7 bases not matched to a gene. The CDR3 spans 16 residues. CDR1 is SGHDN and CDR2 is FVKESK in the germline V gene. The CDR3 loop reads CASSQAALAGLGELFF. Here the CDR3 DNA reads TGTGCCAGCAGCCAAGCCGCGCTAGCGGGGCTCGGGGAGCTGTTTTTT.

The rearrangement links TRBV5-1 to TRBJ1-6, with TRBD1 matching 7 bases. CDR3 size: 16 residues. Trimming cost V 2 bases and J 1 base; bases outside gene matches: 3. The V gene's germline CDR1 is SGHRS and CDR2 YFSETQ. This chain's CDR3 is CASSLDRVSYNSPLHF. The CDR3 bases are TGCGCCAGCAGCTTAGACAGGGTTTCCTATAATTCACCCCTCCACTTT.

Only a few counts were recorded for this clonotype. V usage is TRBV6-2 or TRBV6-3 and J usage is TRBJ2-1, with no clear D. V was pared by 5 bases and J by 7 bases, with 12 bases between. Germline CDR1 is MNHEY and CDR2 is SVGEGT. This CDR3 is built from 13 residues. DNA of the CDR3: TGTGCCAGCAGTCCCCGAATCGAGAATGAGCAGTTCTTC. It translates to CASSPRIENEQFF.

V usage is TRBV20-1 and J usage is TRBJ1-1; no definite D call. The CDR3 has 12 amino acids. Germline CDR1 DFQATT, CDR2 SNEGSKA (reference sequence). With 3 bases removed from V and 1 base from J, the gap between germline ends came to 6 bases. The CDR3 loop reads CSASGRNTEAFF. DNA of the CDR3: TGCAGTGCTAGTGGGAGGAACACTGAAGCTTTCTTT.

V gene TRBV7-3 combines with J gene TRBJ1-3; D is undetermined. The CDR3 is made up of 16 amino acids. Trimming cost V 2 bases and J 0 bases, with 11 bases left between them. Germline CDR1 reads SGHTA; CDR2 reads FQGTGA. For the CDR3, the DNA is TGTGCCAGCAGCTTAGCGGGGTCCTTCTCTGGAAACACCATATATTTT. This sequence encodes CASSLAGSFSGNTIYF.

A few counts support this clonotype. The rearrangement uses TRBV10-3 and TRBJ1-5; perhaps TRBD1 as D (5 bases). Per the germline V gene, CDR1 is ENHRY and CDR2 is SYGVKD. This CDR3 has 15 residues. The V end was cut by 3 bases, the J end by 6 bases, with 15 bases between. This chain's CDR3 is CAISDSGRGVQPQHF. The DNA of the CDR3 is TGTGCCATCAGTGACTCTGGGAGGGGAGTTCAGCCCCAGCATTTT.

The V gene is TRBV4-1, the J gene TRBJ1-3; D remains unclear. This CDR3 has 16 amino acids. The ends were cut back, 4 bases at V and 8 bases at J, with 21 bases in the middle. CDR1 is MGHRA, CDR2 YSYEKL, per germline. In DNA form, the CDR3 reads TGCGCCAGCAGCCGAGCGCATTATCTAGACGCAGACACCATATATTTT. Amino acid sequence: CASSRAHYLDADTIYF.

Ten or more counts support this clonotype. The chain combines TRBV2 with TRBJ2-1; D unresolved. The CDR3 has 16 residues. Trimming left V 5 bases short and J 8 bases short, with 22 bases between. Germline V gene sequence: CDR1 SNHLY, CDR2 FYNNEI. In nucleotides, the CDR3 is TGTGCCAGCAGTCCCACCCGACACGGGCTTTGGGATGAGCAGTTCTTC. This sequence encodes CASSPTRHGLWDEQFF.